This TCR beta chain is drawn from a study of OX40 agonist ivuxolimab in advanced cancers. Study background: Mean age approximately 66 years, range roughly 20 to 85; nearly 85% male.

Here immunoSEQ multiplex PCR was the method, and the copy in TCRdb shows in-frame clones only, minus some. Found here are around 53,000 clones, less than 90% of them singletons; the top ten hold 6% to 8%. Study results and caveats: In CD8+ T cells, expanded clones were on average more numerous than in CD4+.

A single count supports this clone. The target antigen is unknown. The CDR3 has 14 amino acids. Germline V gives CDR1 SEHNR, CDR2 FQNEAQ (reference sequence). Trimming removed 7 bases from V and 6 bases from J, with 18 bases in between. The source of this sequence is an adult with an advanced solid tumor such as melanoma, head and neck, liver or kidney cancer. The chain has TRBV7-9 and TRBJ1-2; no clear D. Sequencing was performed on CD4+ or CD8+ T cells sorted from blood, taken in a trial of the OX40 agonist ivuxolimab. The CDR3 region is CASTIADQADGYTF. CDR3 nucleotides: TGTGCCAGCACCATAGCGGACCAAGCTGATGGCTACACCTTC.